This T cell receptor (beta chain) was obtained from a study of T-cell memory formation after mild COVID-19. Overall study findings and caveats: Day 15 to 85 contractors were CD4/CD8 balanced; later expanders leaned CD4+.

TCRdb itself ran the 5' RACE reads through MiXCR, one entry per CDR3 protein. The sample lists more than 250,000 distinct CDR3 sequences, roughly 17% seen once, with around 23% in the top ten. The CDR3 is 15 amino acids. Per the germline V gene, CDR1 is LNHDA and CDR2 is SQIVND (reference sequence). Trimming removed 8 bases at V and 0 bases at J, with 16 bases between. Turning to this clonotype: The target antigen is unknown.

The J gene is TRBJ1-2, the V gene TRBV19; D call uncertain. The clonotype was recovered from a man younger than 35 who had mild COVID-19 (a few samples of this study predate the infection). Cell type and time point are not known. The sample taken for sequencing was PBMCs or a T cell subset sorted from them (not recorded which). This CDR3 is CASVEEGFTNYGYTF. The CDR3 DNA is TGTGCCAGTGTTGAGGAGGGATTCACTAACTATGGCTACACCTTC.